The clone carrying this TCR beta chain was seen a handful of times. The data originate from a study of OX40 agonist ivuxolimab in advanced cancers. The CDR3 spans 14 residues. The V and J ends lost 0 bases and 8 bases respectively, with 13 bases between them. CDR1 is LGHNA, CDR2 YNFKEQ, per germline. The repertoire was sequenced with immunoSEQ multiplex PCR; TCRdb's copy has only in-frame clones and lacks some. The data show tens of thousands of clones, around nine tenths seen once. Autoimmune disease history or systemic immunosuppression meant exclusion. The chain employs TRBV4-2 and TRBJ1-2; the D is unclear. The TCR was taken from an adult with an advanced solid tumor such as melanoma, head and neck, liver or kidney cancer. The sample here was CD4+ or CD8+ T cells sorted from blood, taken in a trial of the OX40 agonist ivuxolimab. The chain's CDR3 is CASSQDLAGRGYTF. CDR3 nucleotides: TGTGCCAGCAGCCAAGATCTCGCAGGTCGGGGCTACACCTTC.